These T cell receptor beta chains were read from a single sample in a study of T cells in Graves' hyperthyroidism and ophthalmopathy. Each CDR3 protein gets one entry after TCRdb re-called the multiplex PCR reads with MiXCR. This table has about 600,000 distinct CDR3 sequences, roughly a sixth appearing once. The sequencing input was blood. All receptors come from a woman aged 40 to 50 with Graves' ophthalmopathy. CDR3s include the opening cysteine and the closing phenylalanine or tryptophan. The D gene is left open where the match is weak. Clone size, where shown, is once, few, many, or a class for clones that have expanded.

TRBV2	TRBJ1-1	many	TRBD1	CASSERQGWATEAFF	TGTGCCAGCAGCGAGAGACAGGGGTGGGCAACTGAAGCTTTCTTT
TRBV3-1	TRBJ2-1	few	NA	CASRRSGFDNEQLF	TGTGCCAGCAGAAGAAGCGGGTTCGACAATGAGCAGCTCTTC
TRBV29-1	TRBJ2-5	many	TRBD2	CSVDEWGGGVETQYF	TGCAGCGTCGACGAGTGGGGCGGGGGGGTTGAGACCCAGTACTTC
TRBV6-1	TRBJ2-1	few	TRBD2	CASSHGLAGGTNNEQFF	TGTGCCAGCAGTCACGGACTAGCGGGAGGGACTAACAATGAGCAGTTCTTC
TRBV7-9	TRBJ1-1	NA	TRBD1	CASSLRDRYGDTEAFF	TGTGCCAGCAGCCTCCGGGACAGGTATGGGGACACTGAAGCTTTCTTT
TRBV30	TRBJ2-1	NA	NA	CSWSPGDINEQFF	TGTTCCTGGAGTCCCGGGGACATCAATGAGCAGTTCTTC
TRBV7-9	TRBJ2-5	many	NA	CASSLRVGGARSQETQYF	TGTGCCAGCAGCTTACGGGTAGGGGGGGCGCGAAGTCAAGAGACCCAGTACTTC
TRBV2	TRBJ2-7	many	NA	CASSRTQGQYVEQYF	TGTGCCAGCAGCCGAACTCAAGGACAGTACGTGGAGCAGTACTTC
TRBV20-1	TRBJ2-6	many	NA	CSAIRGQTSGANVLTF	TGCAGTGCTATTCGGGGGCAGACTTCTGGGGCCAACGTCCTGACTTTC
TRBV24-1	TRBJ2-3	NA	TRBD2	CAISGLAADTQYF	TGTGCCATTTCGGGACTAGCGGCAGATACGCAGTATTTT
TRBV19	TRBJ2-3	NA	TRBD1	CASRFGTVTDTQYF	TGTGCCAGTAGGTTCGGGACAGTGACAGATACGCAGTATTTT
TRBV18	TRBJ1-2	NA	TRBD1	CASSLNHGQGVNYGYTF	TGTGCCAGCTCACTGAACCATGGACAGGGTGTGAACTATGGCTACACCTTC
TRBV12-3/TRBV12-4	TRBJ1-4	few	NA	CASSTGTYNEKLFF	TGTGCCAGCAGCACCGGGACCTATAATGAAAAACTGTTTTTT
TRBV6-4	TRBJ2-5	NA	NA	CASSDSRSVAQYF	TGTGCCAGCAGTGACTCGAGGTCTGTCGCCCAGTACTTC
TRBV20-1	TRBJ2-3	many	TRBD2	CSAAGTSGGSADTQYF	TGCAGTGCCGCTGGGACTAGCGGGGGGAGCGCAGATACGCAGTATTTT
TRBV19	TRBJ2-5	NA	TRBD1	CASSPRTGDLPQYF	TGTGCCAGTAGTCCCCGGACAGGGGACCTCCCCCAGTACTTC
TRBV28	TRBJ2-3	many	NA	CASKGDTDTQYF	TGTGCCAGCAAAGGAGACACAGATACGCAGTATTTT
TRBV28	TRBJ2-5	many	NA	CASSPPLRGETQYF	TGTGCCAGCAGTCCCCCTCTTAGGGGAGAGACCCAGTACTTC
TRBV2	TRBJ1-1	many	NA	CALPGINTEAFF	TGTGCCCTACCAGGGATCAACACTGAAGCTTTCTTT
TRBV6-1	TRBJ2-2	many	NA	CASSMYRVLTGELFF	TGTGCCAGCAGCATGTACCGGGTCCTCACCGGGGAGCTGTTTTTT
TRBV7-9	TRBJ2-3	once	NA	CASSLDHGQSTDTQYF	TGTGCCAGCAGCTTAGACCACGGGCAAAGCACAGATACGCAGTATTTT
TRBV4-1	TRBJ1-1	few	NA	CASSQAGPLTEAFF	TGCGCCAGCAGCCAAGCAGGGCCACTCACTGAAGCTTTCTTT
TRBV12-3/TRBV12-4	TRBJ2-7	many	NA	CASSLTHEQYF	TGTGCCAGCAGTTTAACCCACGAGCAGTACTTC
TRBV6-1	TRBJ1-1	many	NA	CASSHTGTTEAFF	TGTGCCAGCAGCCACACAGGGACCACTGAAGCTTTCTTT
TRBV7-9	TRBJ2-7	NA	NA	CASSSEWQQYF	TGTGCCAGCAGCTCCGAGTGGCAGCAGTACTTC
TRBV5-1	TRBJ1-1	many	NA	CASRPSPGPGEAFF	TGCGCCAGCAGACCAAGTCCGGGCCCGGGTGAAGCTTTCTTT
TRBV6-6	TRBJ2-5	NA	TRBD2	CASSYSGLVIETQYF	TGTGCCAGCAGTTACTCTGGACTAGTGATTGAGACCCAGTACTTC
TRBV19	TRBJ2-7	many	TRBD1	CASSTGQGAGYEQYF	TGTGCCAGTAGTACCGGACAGGGGGCTGGTTACGAGCAGTACTTC
TRBV7-2	TRBJ1-1	many	NA	CASSLFTEAFF	TGTGCCAGCAGCTTATTCACTGAAGCTTTCTTT
TRBV11-2	TRBJ2-7	few	TRBD1	CASSSDRDRYEQYF	TGTGCCAGCAGCTCCGACAGGGATCGCTACGAGCAGTACTTC
TRBV11-1	TRBJ2-1	many	NA	CASSLGSRESEQFF	TGTGCCAGCAGCTTAGGTTCCAGGGAGAGCGAGCAGTTCTTC
TRBV5-6	TRBJ1-5	NA	TRBD1	CASSRGDRAFNSNQPQHF	TGTGCCAGCAGCCGGGGGGACAGGGCATTTAACTCAAATCAGCCCCAGCATTTT
TRBV6-1	TRBJ2-1	many	TRBD2	CASRPSGGYGNEQFF	TGTGCCAGCCGACCTAGCGGGGGGTATGGCAATGAGCAGTTCTTC
TRBV2	TRBJ2-3	NA	TRBD2	CASTGSSGRARSTDTQYF	TGTGCCAGCACGGGGAGTAGCGGGAGGGCACGTAGCACAGATACGCAGTATTTT
TRBV11-2	TRBJ2-2	NA	NA	CASTSAPTNTGVLFF	TGTGCCAGCACCTCAGCGCCCACGAACACCGGGGTGCTGTTTTTT
TRBV18	TRBJ1-1	many	TRBD1	CASSPPPGQTAFF	TGTGCCAGCTCACCCCCTCCGGGACAGACCGCTTTCTTT
TRBV20-1	TRBJ2-1	NA	NA	CSAFSLQGGGEQFF	TGCAGTGCTTTCTCCCTTCAGGGGGGAGGTGAGCAGTTCTTC
TRBV7-9	TRBJ1-4	NA	TRBD1	CASSYRQGATNEKLFF	TGTGCCAGCAGCTATAGACAGGGAGCAACTAATGAAAAACTGTTTTTT
TRBV3-1	TRBJ1-3	few	NA	CASSQDPGGLGNTIYF	TGTGCCAGCAGCCAAGATCCCGGGGGGCTCGGAAACACCATATATTTT
TRBV28	TRBJ1-1	few	TRBD1	CASSFGTGAWVNTEAFF	TGTGCCAGCAGTTTTGGGACAGGTGCGTGGGTAAACACTGAAGCTTTCTTT
TRBV3-1	TRBJ1-1	many	NA	CASSFTSREAFF	TGTGCCAGCAGCTTTACCAGCCGCGAAGCTTTCTTT
TRBV18	TRBJ2-5	many	NA	CASSSGVGETQYF	TGTGCCAGCTCATCAGGGGTTGGGGAGACCCAGTACTTC
TRBV24-1	TRBJ2-1	many	TRBD2	CATRGRGEQYNEQFF	TGTGCCACCAGGGGTCGGGGGGAGCAGTACAATGAGCAGTTCTTC
TRBV18	TRBJ1-1	many	NA	CASSFLQGEAFF	TGTGCCAGCTCATTTTTACAGGGCGAAGCTTTCTTT
TRBV20-1	TRBJ1-1	many	NA	CSAFSRNTEAFF	TGCAGTGCCTTCAGCCGGAACACTGAAGCTTTCTTT
TRBV2	TRBJ2-6	NA	NA	CASSEGFGANVLTF	TGTGCCAGCAGTGAGGGCTTTGGGGCCAACGTCCTGACTTTC
TRBV12-3/TRBV12-4	TRBJ1-5	many	NA	CASSFQRNQPQHF	TGTGCCAGCAGTTTTCAGAGAAATCAGCCCCAGCATTTT
TRBV6-1	TRBJ2-6	many	NA	CASKESGVSGANVLTF	TGTGCCAGCAAGGAGTCGGGGGTCTCTGGGGCCAACGTCCTGACTTTC
TRBV7-2	TRBJ2-1	many	TRBD2	CASSTGGRNEQFF	TGTGCCAGCAGCACGGGAGGGCGGAATGAGCAGTTCTTC
TRBV20-1	TRBJ2-1	NA	NA	CSANRVDEQFF	TGCAGTGCGAACAGGGTGGATGAGCAGTTCTTC
TRBV20-1	TRBJ2-1	NA	TRBD2	CSALAPSGGVVSYNEQFF	TGCAGTGCCCTAGCCCCTAGCGGGGGGGTGGTCTCCTACAATGAGCAGTTCTTC
TRBV30	TRBJ2-7	NA	TRBD2	CAWSSFSGRARYEQYF	TGTGCCTGGAGTAGTTTTAGCGGGAGGGCCAGGTACGAGCAGTACTTC
TRBV28	TRBJ1-6	many	NA	CASRVGGDGGHNENSPLHF	TGTGCCAGCCGGGTGGGGGGTGACGGAGGACATAACGAGAATTCACCCCTCCACTTT
TRBV30	TRBJ2-2	many	NA	CAWMGLNTGELFF	TGTGCCTGGATGGGGTTGAACACCGGGGAGCTGTTTTTT
TRBV18	TRBJ1-1	many	TRBD1	CASSSGTGSIAAFF	TGTGCCAGCTCGTCCGGGACAGGGAGTATTGCAGCTTTCTTT
TRBV6-1	TRBJ2-7	NA	NA	CASSEAASWDEQYF	TGTGCCAGCAGTGAAGCGGCTAGCTGGGACGAGCAGTACTTC
TRBV3-1	TRBJ2-1	few	TRBD2	CASSPSLGLAGAPNEQFF	TGTGCCAGCAGCCCATCTCTGGGACTAGCGGGAGCCCCCAATGAGCAGTTCTTC